Shown below are 28 T cell receptor beta chains from a single sample sequenced in a study of vaccination and CD4 T cells after COVID-19. Indicated time point: late sampling 161 to 241 days after vaccination in a few convalescent patients. Each CDR3 protein gets one entry after TCRdb re-called the PCR reads with MiXCR. Of some 29,000 distinct CDR3 sequences detected, 50% appear once; the ten largest clones hold roughly 5%. The sequencing here drew on CD4+ T cells from blood, taken about 7 months after SARS-CoV-2 vaccination. The receptors were sampled from a human donor who had recovered from COVID-19.

The CDR3 coding sequence is TGCGCCAGCAGCTTGGACGGCAGGGGGAACACTGAAGCTTTCTTT. Encoded protein: CASSLDGRGNTEAFF. The chain carries TRBV5-1 and TRBJ1-1; D is possibly TRBD1 (6 bases). CDR1 and CDR2 (germline): SGHRS, YFSETQ. V lost 0 bases and J lost 1, with 10 bases in between. The CDR3 consists of 15 residues. Complete variable domain (other parts from reference TRBV5-1 and TRBJ1-1): KAGVTQTPRYLIKTRGQQVTLSCSPISGHRSVSWYQQTPGQGLQFLFEYFSETQRNKGNFPGRFSGRQFSNSRSEMNVSTLELGDSALYLCASSLDGRGNTEAFFGQGTRLTVV.

The V call is TRBV19, the J call TRBJ1-5; no reliable D call. V shed 9 bases and J shed 2 bases, with 8 bases lying between them. The CDR3 loop spans 12 amino acids. The germline CDR1 and CDR2 sequences are LNHDA and SQIVND (reference sequence). CDR3 bases: TGTGCCAGGTCACACCGCAATCAGCCCCAGCATTTT. This gives the protein CARSHRNQPQHF.

The J gene is TRBJ2-1, the V gene TRBV6-1; D may be TRBD2 (6 bases). This CDR3 contains 17 residues. The V and J ends lost 4 bases and 7 bases respectively, with 23 bases between them. Germline V gene data show CDR1 as MNHNS and CDR2 as SASEGT. The CDR3 DNA follows: TGTGCCAGCAGTGCCCATTATTCTAGCGCATACGGGAATGAGCAGTTCTTC. As protein: CASSAHYSSAYGNEQFF.

V is TRBV7-6 and J is TRBJ2-7, with D maybe TRBD1 (5 bases). The CDR3 is made up of 14 amino acids. Germline CDR1 reads SGHVS; CDR2 reads FNYEAQ. V lost 3 bases, J lost 2 bases, and 11 bases lay in between. The DNA of the CDR3 is TGTGCCAGCAGCTTTGACACAGGCCCCTACGAGCAGTACTTC. This sequence encodes CASSFDTGPYEQYF.

Written as DNA, the CDR3 is TGCAGTGCAAGCGGCGGGGCCGGCGGCTACACCTTC. It translates to CSASGGAGGYTF. The chain combines TRBV20-1 with TRBJ1-2, with D tentatively TRBD1 (5 bases). This CDR3 has 12 residues. Trimming cost V 6 bases and J 8 bases, with 16 bases left between them. Germline loops: CDR1 DFQATT, CDR2 SNEGSKA (reference sequence).

This chain joins TRBV7-9 and TRBJ2-3; a possible D gene is TRBD2 (5 bases). This CDR3 has 13 amino acids. Trimming took 4 bases from V and 6 from J, leaving 11 bases between them. Germline CDR1 and CDR2: SEHNR and FQNEAQ (reference sequence). CDR3 protein: CASSSRTQDTQYF. The CDR3 coding sequence is TGTGCCAGCAGCTCGCGGACTCAGGATACGCAGTATTTT.

This clonotype was counted a few times. The chain joins TRBV20-1 to TRBJ2-1, with 7 bases aligning to TRBD2. The ends lost 6 bases at V and 4 bases at J; junction bases unmatched: 6. The germline gives CDR1 DFQATT, CDR2 SNEGSKA (reference sequence). This CDR3 contains 13 residues. The CDR3 spells CSAPGLGYNEQFF. The CDR3 nucleotides read TGCAGTGCCCCCGGACTAGGGTACAATGAGCAGTTCTTC.

CDR3 sequence: CASSPLANYGYTF. In DNA form, the CDR3 reads TGTGCCAGCTCCCCGCTAGCTAACTATGGCTACACCTTC. The rearrangement joins TRBV6-1 to TRBJ1-2; D gene unclear. The V end lost 8 bases, the J end lost 0 bases, and 10 bases lay between the germline ends. CDR1 is MNHNS and CDR2 is SASEGT in the germline V gene. The CDR3 is made up of 13 amino acids.

This clonotype was recorded a few times. The chain uses TRBV28 and TRBJ1-5; 10 positions agree with TRBD1. Germline V lookup: CDR1 MDHEN, CDR2 SYDVKM. CDR3 length: 15 residues. The ends lost 4 bases at V and 4 bases at J; junction bases unmatched: 4. CDR3 sequence: CASSSGQGGNQPQHF. The CDR3 bases are TGTGCCAGCAGTTCTGGACAGGGGGGGAATCAGCCCCAGCATTTT.

For the CDR3, the DNA is TGCGCCAGCAGGTGGGGGCTTCGAGTGAACACTGAAGCTTTCTTT. Encoded protein: CASRWGLRVNTEAFF. The gene calls are TRBV4-1 and TRBJ1-1, with a tentative D call TRBD1 (6 bases). V dropped 6 bases and J dropped 0 bases, with 14 bases sitting between them. The CDR3 loop spans 15 amino acids. Germline CDR1 and CDR2: MGHRA and YSYEKL.

The V gene is TRBV20-1, the J gene TRBJ1-1; 8 bases are a match to TRBD1. CDR1 and CDR2 (germline): DFQATT, SNEGSKA (reference sequence). The CDR3 is made up of 13 amino acids. With V trimmed by 4 bases and J by 5 bases, 6 bases remained unmatched. CDR3 DNA: TGCAGTGCTATTTCCGGGACAGGAACTGAAGCTTTCTTT. This gives the protein CSAISGTGTEAFF.

This clonotype was picked up a small number of times. The gene calls are TRBV20-1 and TRBJ2-5; 7 bases line up with TRBD2. Germline CDR1 and CDR2: DFQATT and SNEGSKA (reference sequence). The V segment lost 0 bases and the J segment 5 bases; nucleotides outside the gene matches: 6. CDR3 length: 14 amino acids. CDR3 amino acids: CSARDPSGTETQYF. DNA for the CDR3: TGCAGTGCTAGAGATCCCAGCGGGACTGAGACCCAGTACTTC.

The chain joins TRBV10-1 to TRBJ1-5; D perhaps matches TRBD1 (5 bases). Per the germline V gene, CDR1 is WNHNN and CDR2 is SYGVQD (reference sequence). Trimming stripped 1 base from V and 5 bases from J, with 15 bases between. The CDR3 covers 16 residues. CDR3 coding DNA: TGCGCCAGCAGTGAGTGGGGCAGGGTGGATTATCAGCCCCAGCATTTT. It specifies CASSEWGRVDYQPQHF.

In its sample, this clonotype was seen a few times. The V gene is TRBV7-9, the J gene TRBJ2-1; possibly TRBD2 for D (5 bases). The CDR3 runs to 15 residues. Trimming left V 4 bases short and J 7 bases short, with 17 bases between. From germline, CDR1 is SEHNR and CDR2 FQNEAQ (reference sequence). In DNA form, the CDR3 reads TGTGCCAGCAGCTCTCCCTACCGGGGAAGTAATGAGCAGTTCTTC. Protein product: CASSSPYRGSNEQFF.

There are a few counts of this clonotype. This chain uses TRBV28 with TRBJ2-5, with 14 bases lining up with TRBD2. The germline V gene encodes CDR1 MDHEN and CDR2 SYDVKM. This CDR3 is built from 17 residues. With 5 bases clipped from V and 2 bases from J, the junction kept 7 bases outside the gene matches. The CDR3 region has the DNA TGTGCCAGCAGTCCCTGGACTAGCGGGAGGTATCAAGAGACCCAGTACTTC. It encodes CASSPWTSGRYQETQYF.

This clonotype occurred a few times. In DNA form, the CDR3 reads TGCAGTGCTATCCGGACAGGGGGGAGTACTAACTATGGCTACACCTTC. Translated: CSAIRTGGSTNYGYTF. The chain couples TRBV20-1 to TRBJ1-2, with 10 bases identical to TRBD1. Germline CDR1 DFQATT, CDR2 SNEGSKA (reference sequence). The CDR3 length is 16 residues. The J segment lost 0 bases and the V segment lost 4 bases, leaving 8 bases of the junction unmatched.

The genes are TRBV20-1 and TRBJ2-5; 12 bases fit TRBD1. Germline values: CDR1 DFQATT, CDR2 SNEGSKA (reference sequence). V shed 6 bases and J 0 bases; nucleotides not matched to a gene: 17. The CDR3 totals 19 residues. Here the CDR3 reads CSAPSSRGTGGYYQETQYF. The CDR3 DNA follows: TGCAGTGCCCCCTCCAGTCGGGGGACAGGGGGCTATTACCAAGAGACCCAGTACTTC.

The chain has TRBV7-7 and TRBJ2-5; D is undetermined. This CDR3 comprises 15 residues. The germline V gene has CDR1 SSHAT and CDR2 FNYEAQ (reference sequence). With 5 bases removed from V and 4 bases from J, the gap between germline ends came to 17 bases. CDR3 loop: CASSDLAPRPETQYF. For the CDR3, the DNA is TGTGCCAGCAGCGATTTAGCTCCCCGCCCAGAGACCCAGTACTTC. Based on the CDR3 plus reference TRBV7-7 and TRBJ2-5, the full variable domain is GAGVSQSPRYKVTKRGQDVTLRCDPISSHATLYWYQQALGQGPEFLTYFNYEAQPDKSGLPSDRFSAERPEGSISTLTIQRTEQRDSAMYRCASSDLAPRPETQYFGPGTRLLVL.

This clonotype has more than one count but fewer than ten. The chain employs TRBV20-1 and TRBJ2-1; D remains ambiguous. This CDR3 is built from 14 residues. The V end was cut by 1 base, the J end by 9 bases, with 16 bases between. Germline V gene data show CDR1 as DFQATT and CDR2 as SNEGSKA (reference sequence). The CDR3 sequence: CSARVQAGVVEQFF. CDR3 nucleotide sequence: TGCAGTGCTAGAGTTCAGGCTGGCGTCGTTGAGCAGTTCTTC.

This chain uses TRBV7-2 with TRBJ2-1; D may correspond to TRBD1 or TRBD2 (6 bases each). CDR3 length: 16 residues. With 2 bases removed from V and 9 bases from J, the gap between germline ends came to 20 bases. The germline gives CDR1 SGHTA, CDR2 FQGNSA. The CDR3 reads CASSLFRGRVPGEQFF. Written as DNA, the CDR3 is TGTGCCAGCAGCTTATTTCGGGGGCGCGTCCCAGGTGAGCAGTTCTTC.

This chain links TRBV14 with TRBJ2-1, with a tentative D call TRBD1 (6 bases). The V gene's germline CDR1 is SGHDN and CDR2 FVKESK. With 1 base removed from V and 4 bases from J, the gap between germline ends came to 11 bases. The CDR3 totals 15 residues. This CDR3 reads CASSQVTGSYNEQFF. Here the CDR3 DNA reads TGTGCCAGCAGCCAAGTTACAGGGAGTTACAATGAGCAGTTCTTC.

Here the CDR3 reads CASTGTSWYPGELFF. The DNA of the CDR3 is TGTGCCAGTACCGGGACTAGTTGGTATCCCGGGGAGCTGTTTTTT. V gene TRBV19 combines with J gene TRBJ2-2; 8 bases are a match to TRBD2. Unmatched junction bases numbered 10, after V lost 7 bases and J lost 6 bases. The germline gives CDR1 LNHDA, CDR2 SQIVND (reference sequence). This CDR3 has 15 amino acids.

This chain joins TRBV20-1 and TRBJ2-2; 9 positions agree with TRBD2. With V trimmed by 0 bases and J by 2 bases, 7 bases remained unmatched. Germline V gene lookup returns CDR1 DFQATT and CDR2 SNEGSKA (reference sequence). CDR3 size: 17 residues. CDR3 residues: CSARDSASGANTGELFF. DNA of the CDR3: TGCAGTGCTAGAGATTCGGCTAGCGGGGCAAACACCGGGGAGCTGTTTTTT.

The J gene is TRBJ2-7, the V gene TRBV28, with 9 bases identical to TRBD1. The germline gives CDR1 MDHEN, CDR2 SYDVKM. V dropped 7 bases and J dropped 3; count of bases not matched to a gene: 13. The CDR3 sequence is 16 residues long. The CDR3 here is CASTVGGGQGFYEQYF. CDR3 bases: TGTGCCAGCACCGTGGGAGGGGGACAGGGTTTCTACGAGCAGTACTTC.

This clonotype was seen a handful of times. The rearrangement uses TRBV11-2 and TRBJ2-5; possible D gene TRBD2, 5 bases. CDR1 is SGHAT and CDR2 is FQNNGV in the germline V gene. The CDR3 contains 15 residues. Trimming cost V 3 bases and J 5 bases, with 16 bases left between them. The CDR3 DNA is TGTGCCAGCAGCTTGACTGGGAGTCTGGGGGAGACCCAGTACTTC. Translated, it gives CASSLTGSLGETQYF.

This clonotype was seen only once. The conserved closing phenylalanine or tryptophan is absent in this CDR3, likely reflecting a read error. This chain connects TRBV7-8 to TRBJ2-2; tentative D call: TRBD1 (6 bases). The germline CDR1 and CDR2 sequences are SGHVS and FQNEAQ. V gave up 1 base and J gave up 7 bases, with 13 bases separating them. The CDR3 contains 15 residues. This chain's CDR3 is CASSLGWGLGGELFL. The CDR3 DNA reads TGTGCCAGCAGCTTAGGATGGGGGCTGGGCGGGGAGCTGTTTCTT.

The gene calls are TRBV2 and TRBJ2-5; TRBD1 agrees at 8 bases. Germline V gene sequence: CDR1 SNHLY, CDR2 FYNNEI. V was pared by 0 bases and J by 5 bases, with 8 bases of the junction left unmatched. The CDR3 runs 16 residues. Here the CDR3 DNA reads TGTGCCAGCAGTGAAGCTCTGACAGGGGTTAGGGAGACCCAGTACTTC. Translated: CASSEALTGVRETQYF.

The rearrangement joins TRBV7-8 to TRBJ2-5, with D maybe TRBD1 (6 bases). Germline values: CDR1 SGHVS, CDR2 FQNEAQ. The CDR3 runs to 15 residues. Trimming cost V 1 base and J 9 bases, with 18 bases left between them. The CDR3 here is CASSLEITGLAAQYF. The CDR3 nucleotides are TGTGCCAGCAGCTTAGAGATCACAGGGCTCGCGGCCCAGTACTTC. Variable domain in full (rest from reference TRBV7-8 and TRBJ2-5): GAGVSQSPRYKVAKRGQDVALRCDPISGHVSLFWYQQALGQGPEFLTYFQNEAQLDKSGLPSDRFFAERPEGSVSTLKIQRTQQEDSAVYLCASSLEITGLAAQYFGPGTRLLVL.